This TCR beta chain was sequenced for a study of blood T cells in healthy people across ages. Across the study: Per two T cells, template switching captured roughly one barcoded beta molecule. Study-wide points: Unknown donor CMV status possibly confounded expanded clonotype changes.

The V segment lost 5 bases and the J segment 7 bases; nucleotides outside the gene matches: 16. The length of the CDR3 is 17 residues. The germline V gene has CDR1 MNHNS and CDR2 SASEGT. Remarks on this clonotype: What it binds is unknown.

Extraction yielded at least 6 micrograms of total RNA per sample. Then a second PCR, running roughly 7 to 11 cycles, was carried out with a sample-barcoded 5' primer and a J-beta primer mix. Researchers report that a template-switch adaptor with 12 random nucleotides tagged each cDNA molecule. TCRdb re-called the 5' RACE reads through MiXCR, storing one row per CDR3 protein. The sample has some 1.8 million distinct CDR3 sequences; about 39% are singletons. This chain joins TRBV6-1 and TRBJ2-1, with TRBD1 identical over 8 bases. The source material was blood. This TCR came from a human donor in good health. CDR3 region: CASSPRQGSGLVNEQFF. The CDR3 region has the DNA TGTGCCAGCAGTCCGCGACAGGGGTCAGGTCTGGTAAATGAGCAGTTCTTC.